These 5 T cell receptor beta chains came from one sample sequenced in a study of shared clonotypes between healthy human individuals. Using immunoSEQ multiplex PCR, the repertoire was profiled, and TCRdb retains in-frame clones only, with some absent. The table has roughly 1,600,000 clones, 98% to 99% seen once. The specimen was naive CD4+ T cells sorted from blood. Specified subset: CD45RA+ positively selected. Receptors originate from a man aged 30 to 39 in good health.

The chain couples TRBV2 to TRBJ1-5, with a possible D match to TRBD1 (5 bases). V lost 6 bases and J 4 bases, leaving 19 bases between the germline ends. The length of the CDR3 is 16 residues. Germline V gene sequence: CDR1 SNHLY, CDR2 FYNNEI. CDR3 sequence: CASRETEGGANQPQHF. As DNA, the CDR3 is TGTGCCAGCAGAGAGACAGAAGGTGGGGCGAATCAGCCCCAGCATTTT.

The CDR3 DNA is TGTGCCAGCAGCTTAACCCCCCCGAATGGCTACACCTTC. Amino acids: CASSLTPPNGYTF. V is TRBV7-9 and J is TRBJ1-2; D is unclear. Per the germline V gene, CDR1 is SEHNR and CDR2 is FQNEAQ (reference sequence). V was clipped by 2 bases and J by 6 bases, with 10 bases between them. The CDR3 is 13 amino acids. Based on the CDR3 plus reference TRBV7-9 and TRBJ1-2, the full variable domain is DTGVSQNPRHKITKRGQNVTFRCDPISEHNRLYWYRQTLGQGPEFLTYFQNEAQLEKSRLLSDRFSAERPKGSFSTLEIQRTEQGDSAMYLCASSLTPPNGYTFGSGTRLTVV.

Remarks on this clone: Other DNA sequences in the sample encode the same CDR3. The chain recombines TRBV28 with TRBJ1-4, with D uncertain. The CDR3 has 12 amino acids. Germline V CDR1 and CDR2: MDHEN, SYDVKM. The V end lost 3 bases, the J end lost 5 bases, and 4 bases lay between the germline ends. CDR3 residues: CASSLGNEKLFF. In DNA, the CDR3 is TGTGCCAGCAGTTTGGGGAATGAAAAACTGTTTTTT.

V gene TRBV2 combines with J gene TRBJ2-1, with TRBD2 matching over 15 bases. This CDR3 has 14 amino acids. Germline V CDR1 and CDR2: SNHLY, FYNNEI. J lost 9 bases, V lost 7 bases, and 4 bases had no gene match. CDR3 nucleotides: TGTGCCAGCAAAGGACTAGCGGGAGGGGGTGAGCAGTTCTTC. Residues: CASKGLAGGGEQFF. Filled out from reference TRBV2 and TRBJ2-1, the complete variable domain reads EPEVTQTPSHQVTQMGQEVILRCVPISNHLYFYWYRQILGQKVEFLVSFYNNEISEKSEIFDDQFSVERPDGSNFTLKIRSTKLEDSAMYFCASKGLAGGGEQFFGPGTRLTVL.

This chain links TRBV28 with TRBJ1-5; the D is unclear. Per germline, CDR1 MDHEN and CDR2 SYDVKM. CDR3 size: 12 residues. The ends were cut back, 2 bases at V and 5 bases at J, with 4 bases in the middle. The CDR3 reads CASSLSHQPQHF. CDR3 in DNA: TGTGCCAGCAGTTTAAGCCATCAGCCCCAGCATTTT.